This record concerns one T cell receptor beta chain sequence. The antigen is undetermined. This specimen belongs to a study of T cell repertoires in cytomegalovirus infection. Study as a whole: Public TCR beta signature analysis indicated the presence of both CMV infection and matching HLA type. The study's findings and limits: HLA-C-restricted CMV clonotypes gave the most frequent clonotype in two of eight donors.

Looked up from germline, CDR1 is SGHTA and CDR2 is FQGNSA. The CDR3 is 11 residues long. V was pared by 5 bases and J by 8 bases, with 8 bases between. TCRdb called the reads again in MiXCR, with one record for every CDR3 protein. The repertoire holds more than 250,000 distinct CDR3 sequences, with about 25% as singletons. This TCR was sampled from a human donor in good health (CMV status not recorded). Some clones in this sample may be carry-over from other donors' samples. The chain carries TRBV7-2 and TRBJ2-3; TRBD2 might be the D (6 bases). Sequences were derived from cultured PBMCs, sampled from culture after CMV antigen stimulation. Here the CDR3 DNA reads TGTGCCAGCAGCGTGGGAGGTACGCAGTATTTT. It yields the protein CASSVGGTQYF.